The next 2 T cell receptor beta chains were all read from a single sample in a study of blood T cell repertoires in COVID-19. The repertoire was sequenced with immunoSEQ multiplex PCR; TCRdb's copy has only in-frame clones and lacks some. Here the sample spans some 320,000 clones, 75% to 90% being singletons. Sequencing used PBMCs or T cells enriched from blood (not recorded which). The receptors come from a woman in her 30s who had been exposed to COVID-19.

CDR3 sequence reads: CASSGSGQGAEAFF. The CDR3 DNA follows: TGTGCCAGCAGCGGATCCGGACAGGGGGCTGAAGCTTTCTTT. The rearrangement links TRBV7-9 to TRBJ1-1; 10 positions agree with TRBD1. Germline V CDR1 and CDR2: SEHNR, FQNEAQ (reference sequence). The CDR3 covers 14 residues. The V gene end was trimmed by 5 bases and the J gene end by 6 bases; junction bases not matched to a gene: 6.

For this clone: The junction departs from the called germline gene at one end, perhaps through a read error. The rearrangement links TRBV7-7 to TRBJ1-1; no reliable D call. Per the germline V gene, CDR1 is SSHAT and CDR2 is FNYEAQ (reference sequence). This CDR3 contains 15 residues. The CDR3 coding sequence is TGTGCTAGCAGCGACCCCTCAAAAGAGGGCACTGAAGCTTTCTTT. Translation: CASSDPSKEGTEAFF.